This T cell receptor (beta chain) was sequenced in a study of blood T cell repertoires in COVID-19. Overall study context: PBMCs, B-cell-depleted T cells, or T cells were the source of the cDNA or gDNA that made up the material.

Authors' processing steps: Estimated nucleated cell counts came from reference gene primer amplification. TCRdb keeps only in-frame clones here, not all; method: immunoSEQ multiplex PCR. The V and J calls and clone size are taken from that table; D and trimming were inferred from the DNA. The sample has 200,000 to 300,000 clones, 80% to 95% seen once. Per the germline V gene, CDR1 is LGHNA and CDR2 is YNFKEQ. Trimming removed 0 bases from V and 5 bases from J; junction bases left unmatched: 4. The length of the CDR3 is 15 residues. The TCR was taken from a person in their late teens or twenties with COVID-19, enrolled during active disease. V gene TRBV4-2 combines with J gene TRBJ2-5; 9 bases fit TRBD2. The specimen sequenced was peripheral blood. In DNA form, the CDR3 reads TGTGCCAGCAGCCAAGATGTTAGCGGGAGTGAGACCCAGTACTTC. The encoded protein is CASSQDVSGSETQYF.